The sequence of this TCR beta chain was determined in a study of T cell responses to AZD1222 COVID-19 vaccine. Study background: Pooled samples include second doses given at about 4 or 12 weeks.

The table came from immunoSEQ multiplex PCR; TCRdb's copy has only in-frame clones and leaves some out. The sample records 150,000 to 200,000 clones, 85% to 95% being singletons. As regards this clone: Its antigen is unidentified.

Germline CDR1 and CDR2: MDHEN and SYDVKM. This CDR3 spans 15 amino acids. Trimming shortened V by 7 bases and J by 5 bases, and 15 bases separated the two germline ends. Study conclusions and caveats: Donors were mostly white British, more females; clonal diversity possibly underestimated. Within unmutated variant regions lay the reported targets of nearly half of spike-specific TCRs.

The chain is built from TRBV28 and TRBJ1-6, with D possibly TRBD1 on 6 matching bases. Source: peripheral blood, taken on day 0 of AZD1222 vaccination. This receptor was obtained from an adult in good health. CDR3 amino acids: CASNNGQTNNSPLHF. CDR3 sequence (DNA): TGTGCCAGCAATAACGGACAGACGAATAATTCACCCCTCCACTTT.